Listed below are T cell receptor beta chains from one sample, sequenced in a study of blood T cell repertoires in COVID-19. Only in-frame clones appear in the TCRdb table, and some are missing; sequencing was by immunoSEQ multiplex PCR. The profile shows around 77,000 clones, more than 90% of them singletons. Sequenced: peripheral blood. These receptors were collected from a woman older than 75 with active or convalescent COVID-19. Both conserved end residues are trimmed from each CDR3.

cdr3_aa j_call v_call
ASSPVGSEAF TRBJ1-1 TRBV9
ASPEDRCQDTQY TRBJ2-3 TRBV10-1
ASSLDSYSNQPQH TRBJ1-5 TRBV6-6
SVRGTGANGLNYGYT TRBJ1-2 TRBV29-1
ASSQETDRYEQY TRBJ2-7 TRBV4-3
ASSLEGVDYGYT TRBJ1-2 TRBV7-9
ASSPGQGKQPQH TRBJ1-5 TRBV7-9
ASRSESGTRNEQF TRBJ2-1 TRBV12-2
ASSIVEPPYNEQF TRBJ2-1 TRBV19
ASSLRQGIGYT TRBJ1-2 TRBV5-6